The 25 T cell receptor beta chains given below trace back to one sample, sequenced in a study of CD8 T cells in Susac syndrome. It was with random hexamers that roughly 0.5 to 1 ug RNA was reverse transcribed. TCRdb independently ran MiXCR on the immunoSEQ multiplex PCR reads; one entry per CDR3 protein. The sample includes around 300,000 distinct CDR3 sequences, roughly 85% of them seen just once. Sequenced material: CD8+ T cells from PBMCs. Source of these receptors: a human donor with multiple sclerosis.

V and J are TRBV11-2 and TRBJ2-7; 7 bases fit TRBD1. This CDR3 has 15 residues. The junction had 9 bases not matched to a gene; V was cut back by 5 bases and J by 2 bases. Germline CDR1 and CDR2: SGHAT and FQNNGV. DNA for the CDR3: TGTGCCAGCAGCCCCGGGACAGACCACCCCTACGAGCAGTACTTC. It encodes CASSPGTDHPYEQYF.

J is TRBJ2-1 and V is TRBV9; no definite D call. Germline assignment: CDR1 SGDLS and CDR2 YYNGEE. Trimming took off 3 bases at V and 4 bases at J, with 11 bases between the two ends. There are 14 residues in the CDR3. The CDR3 DNA follows: TGTGCCAGCAGCGCCATATCACGGTACAATGAGCAGTTCTTC. Its translation is CASSAISRYNEQFF.

This clonotype has just one count. The chain has TRBV7-9 and TRBJ1-2; D is unclear. Trimming removed 1 base from V and 1 base from J, with 7 bases in between. There are 14 residues in the CDR3. Germline values: CDR1 SEHNR, CDR2 FQNEAQ (reference sequence). In DNA, the CDR3 is TGTGCCAGCAGCTTAGGAGATCTTAACTATGGCTACACCTTC. The encoded protein is CASSLGDLNYGYTF. Supplemented by reference TRBV7-9 and TRBJ1-2, the full variable domain reads DTGVSQNPRHKITKRGQNVTFRCDPISEHNRLYWYRQTLGQGPEFLTYFQNEAQLEKSRLLSDRFSAERPKGSFSTLEIQRTEQGDSAMYLCASSLGDLNYGYTFGSGTRLTVV.

The chain recombines TRBV12-3 or TRBV12-4 with TRBJ2-1; D unresolved. V lost 5 bases and J 1 base, leaving 15 bases between the germline ends. CDR3 length: 16 residues. CDR3: CASSPGTYLSYNEQFF. CDR3 in DNA: TGTGCCAGCAGTCCCGGAACTTATCTGTCCTACAATGAGCAGTTCTTC.

This clonotype showed up just a few times. The rearrangement uses TRBV6-1 and TRBJ2-7; TRBD1 might be the D (7 bases). Trimming left V 8 bases short and J 3 bases short, with 20 bases between. The CDR3 has 15 amino acids. Per germline, CDR1 MNHNS and CDR2 SASEGT. The CDR3 coding sequence is TGTGCCAGCTATTCGGCGGGACAGAGCTTCTACGAGCAGTACTTC. Translated, it gives CASYSAGQSFYEQYF.

The chain joins TRBV28 to TRBJ2-7, with 7 bases identical to TRBD1. Germline values: CDR1 MDHEN, CDR2 SYDVKM. This CDR3 spans 14 amino acids. V gave up 6 bases and J gave up 3 bases; unmatched junction bases: 8. The CDR3 DNA reads as TGTGCCAGCAGACAAGACAGGGTGGGCTACGAGCAGTACTTC. Translated: CASRQDRVGYEQYF.

The chain is built from TRBV24-1 and TRBJ2-7; 10 positions agree with TRBD2. CDR1 is KGHDR, CDR2 SFDVKD, per germline. The CDR3 is made up of 13 amino acids. Unmatched junction bases numbered 3, after V lost 7 bases and J lost 4 bases. For the CDR3, the DNA is TGTGCCACCAGCGGGACTAGCGCATACGAGCAGTACTTC. Encoded protein: CATSGTSAYEQYF.

This clonotype was detected only a few times. The rearrangement uses TRBV5-1 and TRBJ2-7; 7 bases align to TRBD1. The CDR3 sequence is 15 residues long. In germline, CDR1 is SGHRS, CDR2 YFSETQ. V was pared by 3 bases and J by 0 bases, with 6 bases of the junction left unmatched. CDR3 sequence (DNA): TGCGCCAGCAGCTGGTGGGACAGCGCCTCCTACGAGCAGTACTTC. Translation gives CASSWWDSASYEQYF.

This sequence joins TRBV10-3 and TRBJ2-7; the match to TRBD2 covers 9 bases. V lost 6 bases, J lost 5 bases, and 11 bases stayed unmatched. CDR3 length: 15 residues. Germline values: CDR1 ENHRY, CDR2 SYGVKD. CDR3 region: CAISLNQREANEQYF. Written as DNA, the CDR3 is TGTGCCATCAGCCTGAACCAGCGGGAGGCCAACGAGCAGTACTTC.

The J gene is TRBJ2-3, the V gene TRBV19; maybe TRBD2 (6 bases). This CDR3 is 15 amino acids long. Germline CDR1 LNHDA, CDR2 SQIVND (reference sequence). The V end lost 8 bases, the J end lost 2 bases, and 17 bases lay between the germline ends. The CDR3 region has the DNA TGTGCCAGTTCAGGGAGGATGGAGAACACAGATACGCAGTATTTT. It translates to CASSGRMENTDTQYF.

The rearrangement links TRBV27 to TRBJ2-3; possibly TRBD2 for D (6 bases). Germline assignment: CDR1 MNHEY and CDR2 SMNVEV (reference sequence). CDR3 length equals 15 residues. V was trimmed by 2 bases and J by 0 bases, leaving 9 bases between them. CDR3 in DNA: TGTGCCAGCAGTTTAGGGGGGACCAGCACAGATACGCAGTATTTT. Protein sequence: CASSLGGTSTDTQYF.

The genes are TRBV7-8 and TRBJ1-1, with a possible D match to TRBD1 (5 bases). The V end was cut by 0 bases, the J end by 8 bases, with 7 bases between. Per the germline V gene, CDR1 is SGHVS and CDR2 is FQNEAQ. CDR3 length: 12 amino acids. The CDR3 spells CASSLAGREAFF. CDR3 DNA: TGTGCCAGCAGCTTAGCGGGGCGAGAAGCTTTCTTT. The full variable domain, its missing parts supplied by reference TRBV7-8 and TRBJ1-1, is GAGVSQSPRYKVAKRGQDVALRCDPISGHVSLFWYQQALGQGPEFLTYFQNEAQLDKSGLPSDRFFAERPEGSVSTLKIQRTQQEDSAVYLCASSLAGREAFFGQGTRLTVV.

This clonotype came up a few times. This chain connects TRBV6-1 to TRBJ2-3; 12 bases match TRBD2. With V trimmed by 7 bases and J by 2 bases, 4 bases remained unmatched. The germline V gene encodes CDR1 MNHNS and CDR2 SASEGT. CDR3 length equals 15 residues. The CDR3 DNA follows: TGTGCCAGCACCCGGACTAGCGGGATCACAGATACGCAGTATTTT. This translates into CASTRTSGITDTQYF.

The rearrangement uses TRBV20-1 and TRBJ2-7, with D unresolved. The germline V and J ends were trimmed by 2 bases and 5 bases, with 13 bases remaining between them. The germline V gene has CDR1 DFQATT and CDR2 SNEGSKA (reference sequence). The CDR3 is 13 amino acids. CDR3 nucleotides: TGCAGTGCTAGAATGACAAGGAGCCACGAGCAGTACTTC. Protein sequence: CSARMTRSHEQYF.

In DNA, the CDR3 is TGTGCCATCAGTGACGCAGCGGGAGAATCTTACGAGCAGTACTTC. It specifies CAISDAAGESYEQYF. The J gene is TRBJ2-7, the V gene TRBV10-3; 8 positions match TRBD2. The CDR3 extends over 15 amino acids. Trimming cost V 3 bases and J 4 bases; bases outside gene matches: 8. Germline-derived CDR1 and CDR2 are ENHRY and SYGVKD.

The chain combines TRBV30 with TRBJ1-1; D gene uncertain. The CDR3 totals 13 residues. The V end lost 3 bases, the J end lost 3 bases, and 11 bases lay between the germline ends. Germline CDR1 reads GTSNPN; CDR2 reads SVGIG (reference sequence). The CDR3 loop reads CAWRTAAYTEAFF. The CDR3 DNA follows: TGTGCCTGGAGAACAGCGGCCTACACTGAAGCTTTCTTT.

This clonotype was counted a few times. The J gene is TRBJ1-2, the V gene TRBV4-1, with a possible D match to TRBD1 (6 bases). This CDR3 is 14 amino acids long. Germline CDR1 reads MGHRA; CDR2 reads YSYEKL. The V end lost 1 base, the J end lost 6 bases, and 12 bases lay between the germline ends. CDR3 DNA sequence: TGCGCCAGCAGCCAAGTTAAGCCAGGGGATGGCTACACCTTC. This translates into CASSQVKPGDGYTF.

V gene TRBV19 combines with J gene TRBJ2-1, with 7 bases matching TRBD1. The trim removed 2 bases at V and 8 bases at J, leaving 9 bases unmatched. Per germline, CDR1 LNHDA and CDR2 SQIVND (reference sequence). The CDR3 runs to 15 residues. CDR3: CASSILPTGRHEQFF. The DNA for the CDR3 is TGTGCCAGTAGTATACTTCCGACAGGGCGGCATGAGCAGTTCTTC.

This clonotype was recorded once. The V call is TRBV9, the J call TRBJ1-2, with 8 bases aligning to TRBD1. This CDR3 is 18 amino acids long. V shed 2 bases, J shed 1 base, and the junction held 13 bases outside the gene matches. The germline gives CDR1 SGDLS, CDR2 YYNGEE. CDR3 loop: CASSVDRVGLRGNYGYTF. The CDR3 region has the DNA TGTGCCAGCAGCGTGGACAGGGTCGGGCTTCGGGGTAACTATGGCTACACCTTC.

The J gene is TRBJ2-1, the V gene TRBV7-9; D unclear. Trimming took off 5 bases at V and 8 bases at J, with 10 bases between the two ends. CDR1 SEHNR and CDR2 FQNEAQ come from the germline V gene (reference sequence). The CDR3 is 12 amino acids. The CDR3 protein is CASSHGRHEQFF. The CDR3 DNA is TGTGCCAGCAGCCACGGACGGCATGAGCAGTTCTTC.

The J gene is TRBJ2-3, the V gene TRBV25-1, with no clear D. Germline V CDR1 and CDR2: MGHDK, SYGVNS. The CDR3 is 16 amino acids. V lost 4 bases to trimming and J lost 3 bases, with 17 bases between them. In nucleotides, the CDR3 is TGTGCCAGCAGTGCCGCCCCGGAGAAGGTTACAGATACGCAGTATTTT. The encoded protein is CASSAAPEKVTDTQYF.

The V gene is TRBV19, the J gene TRBJ1-2, with TRBD1 matching 7 bases. The CDR3 covers 12 residues. Germline CDR1 LNHDA, CDR2 SQIVND (reference sequence). V shed 8 bases and J 4 bases; nucleotides not matched to a gene: 4. CDR3 nucleotides: TGTGCCAGTCGGTCAGGGGGCTATGGCTACACCTTC. Amino acids: CASRSGGYGYTF.

This clonotype was seen a handful of times. The chain carries TRBV12-3 or TRBV12-4 and TRBJ1-5, with D possibly TRBD1 on 6 matching bases. The CDR3 is 15 residues long. Trimming took 1 base from V and 7 from J, leaving 14 bases between them. The CDR3 region is CASSLGRGREQPQHF. CDR3 nucleotides: TGTGCCAGCAGTTTAGGCAGGGGAAGGGAGCAGCCCCAGCATTTT.

The chain employs TRBV27 and TRBJ2-1; D perhaps matches TRBD2 (6 bases). Looked up from germline, CDR1 is MNHEY and CDR2 is SMNVEV (reference sequence). The CDR3 spans 16 residues. V was shortened by 1 base and J by 0 bases, with 10 bases between the two germline ends. CDR3 in DNA: TGTGCCAGCAGTTTATGGATCGGGAGCTCCTACAATGAGCAGTTCTTC. Its protein is CASSLWIGSSYNEQFF.

Here the CDR3 reads CSVEHPRSYEQYF. CDR3 coding DNA: TGCAGCGTTGAACACCCTCGGTCCTACGAGCAGTACTTC. The V call is TRBV29-1, the J call TRBJ2-7; D remains unclear. The germline V gene encodes CDR1 SQVTM and CDR2 ANQGSEA. Trimming left V 2 bases short and J 1 base short, with 9 bases between. The CDR3 consists of 13 residues.